This is a list of T cell receptor beta chains from one sample in a study of shared clonotypes between healthy human individuals. Repertoires were generated with immunoSEQ multiplex PCR, while TCRdb's copy carries only in-frame clones and drops some. The sample consists of under 850,000 clones, around 93% of them appearing once. Material: naive CD8+ T cells sorted from blood. These receptors came from a man aged 25 to 40 in good health. Each CDR3 is given with its conserved first and last residue. The order of the fields is J gene, D gene, clone size, V gene, CDR3 DNA, CDR3 protein. D genes are given only for firm matches. Size values are once, few and many counts, or a class for expanded clones, and some rows have none.

J: TRBJ1-2
D: -
size: -
V: TRBV6-1
DNA: TGTGCCAGCACAGGCAGTTCGGAATATGGCTACACCTTC
CDR3: CASTGSSEYGYTF

J: TRBJ2-1
D: TRBD2
size: -
V: TRBV19
DNA: TGTGCCAGTAGTATAGGTTGGAAGGCTAGCGGGAGGAATGAGCAGTTCTTC
CDR3: CASSIGWKASGRNEQFF

J: TRBJ2-3
D: TRBD1
size: -
V: TRBV14
DNA: TGTGCCAGCAGCCAGTTTCAGGGGGTGATCACAGATACGCAGTATTTT
CDR3: CASSQFQGVITDTQYF

J: TRBJ2-7
D: -
size: -
V: TRBV9
DNA: TGTGCCAGCAGCGTCTGGCCCTCCTACGAGCAGTACTTC
CDR3: CASSVWPSYEQYF

J: TRBJ1-1
D: TRBD1
size: few
V: TRBV15
DNA: TGTGCCACCAGCAGAGAAGGGGGCGGAGGGGCTGAAGCTTTCTTT
CDR3: CATSREGGGGAEAFF

J: TRBJ2-3
D: TRBD2
size: -
V: TRBV7-9
DNA: TGTGCCAGCAGCTTAAGACTAGCGGGAGTTGGAGATACGCAGTATTTT
CDR3: CASSLRLAGVGDTQYF

J: TRBJ2-1
D: TRBD1
size: -
V: TRBV27
DNA: TGTGCCAGCAGTTTTGGACAGGGCCAGTTCTTC
CDR3: CASSFGQGQFF

J: TRBJ2-1
D: -
size: -
V: TRBV9
DNA: TGTGCCAGCAGCGTAGGACCCAGCCAAGTGTATGAGCAGTTCTTC
CDR3: CASSVGPSQVYEQFF

J: TRBJ1-3
D: -
size: -
V: TRBV21-1
DNA: TGTGCCAGCAGCAAAGCAGGGTGCAGGGGCTCTGGAAACACCATATATTTT
CDR3: CASSKAGCRGSGNTIYF

J: TRBJ1-2
D: -
size: -
V: TRBV19
DNA: TGTGCCAGTAGTATGAGTCGGATTAATGGCTACACCTTC
CDR3: CASSMSRINGYTF

J: TRBJ2-5
D: TRBD1
size: -
V: TRBV15
DNA: TGTGCCACCAGCAGCGGGACAGGCCAAGAGACCCAGTACTTC
CDR3: CATSSGTGQETQYF

J: TRBJ2-7
D: TRBD1
size: -
V: TRBV6-5
DNA: TGTGCCAGCAGTTACTCCCGGGACAGACAATACGAGCAGTACTTC
CDR3: CASSYSRDRQYEQYF

J: TRBJ1-2
D: -
size: -
V: TRBV27
DNA: TGTGCCAGCAGTTTATCGCAGGTATCGAATGGCTACACCTTC
CDR3: CASSLSQVSNGYTF

J: TRBJ1-2
D: -
size: -
V: TRBV5-4
DNA: TGTGCCAGCAGCTCAACCTATGGCTACACCTTC
CDR3: CASSSTYGYTF

J: TRBJ2-2
D: -
size: -
V: TRBV27
DNA: TGTGCCAGCAGTCCTTTGGTGGGGCTCACCGGGGAGCTGTTTTTT
CDR3: CASSPLVGLTGELFF

J: TRBJ2-6
D: -
size: once
V: TRBV14
DNA: TGTGCCAGCAGCCCATTAAGTCCTGGGGCCAACGTCCTGACTTTC
CDR3: CASSPLSPGANVLTF

J: TRBJ2-1
D: -
size: -
V: TRBV29-1
DNA: TGCAGCGTTGAAGAGCGGGACTACAATGAGCAGTTCTTC
CDR3: CSVEERDYNEQFF

J: TRBJ2-5
D: -
size: -
V: TRBV13
DNA: TGTGCCAGCAGCTTAACACAGCAAGAGACCCAGTACTTC
CDR3: CASSLTQQETQYF

J: TRBJ1-1
D: TRBD1
size: -
V: TRBV4-1
DNA: TGCGCCAGCAGCCAAATCTTGGGACAGGGGGGCACTGAAGCTTTCTTT
CDR3: CASSQILGQGGTEAFF

J: TRBJ2-1
D: -
size: -
V: TRBV7-9
DNA: TGTGCCAGCAGCTTAGGCCATGACAATGAGCAGTTCTTC
CDR3: CASSLGHDNEQFF

J: TRBJ2-7
D: -
size: -
V: TRBV11-2
DNA: TGTGCCAGCAGCGTACAGGGGTGGGGGGACTACTACGAGCAGTACTTC
CDR3: CASSVQGWGDYYEQYF

J: TRBJ1-2
D: TRBD1
size: once
V: TRBV7-9
DNA: TGTGCCAGCAGCCATGGGGAGCGGGACAGGGGCGTCTATGGCTACACCTTC
CDR3: CASSHGERDRGVYGYTF

J: TRBJ2-1
D: -
size: -
V: TRBV7-8
DNA: TGTGCCAGCAGCCCACGACAGGTTGTTTCCTACAATGAGCAGTTCTTC
CDR3: CASSPRQVVSYNEQFF

J: TRBJ2-1
D: TRBD2
size: -
V: TRBV27
DNA: TGTGCCAGCAGTTTAGCGGGAGGGGCCTCCTACAATGAGCAGTTCTTC
CDR3: CASSLAGGASYNEQFF

J: TRBJ2-1
D: TRBD2
size: -
V: TRBV4-1
DNA: TGCGCCAGCAGCCAAGTTAGCGGGAGATCGAGTGGCTCCTACAATGAGCAGTTCTTC
CDR3: CASSQVSGRSSGSYNEQFF

J: TRBJ2-6
D: -
size: -
V: TRBV11-1
DNA: TGTGCCAGCAGCCCAAGTAGAGGTTGGGCCAACGTCCTGACTTTC
CDR3: CASSPSRGWANVLTF

J: TRBJ1-2
D: -
size: -
V: TRBV29-1
DNA: TGCAGCGTTGTTATTCCAGAAGCCAACTATGGCTACACCTTC
CDR3: CSVVIPEANYGYTF

J: TRBJ2-1
D: -
size: once
V: TRBV4-1
DNA: TGCGCCAGCAGGTCAGGGGTAGGATTTCACAATGAGCAGTTCTTC
CDR3: CASRSGVGFHNEQFF

J: TRBJ2-7
D: -
size: -
V: TRBV7-9
DNA: TGTGCCAGCAGCTTAGTTATCCAGGTCCCATTTTCCTACGAGCAGTACTTC
CDR3: CASSLVIQVPFSYEQYF

J: TRBJ2-7
D: -
size: -
V: TRBV27
DNA: TGTGCCAGCACCGCGGACAGGGCGGGGGTCTGGCAGTACTTC
CDR3: CASTADRAGVWQYF

J: TRBJ2-7
D: -
size: once
V: TRBV14
DNA: TGTGCCAGCAGCCAGACCCCCGGACTACCTACCTACGAGCAGTACTTC
CDR3: CASSQTPGLPTYEQYF

J: TRBJ2-1
D: -
size: -
V: TRBV7-9
DNA: TGTGCCAGCAGCAGAAACAATGAGCAGTTCTTC
CDR3: CASSRNNEQFF

J: TRBJ2-7
D: TRBD1
size: -
V: TRBV25-1
DNA: TGTGCCAGCAGTGAAGAGGTCCGGGACAGGGCGAGCGAGCAGTACTTC
CDR3: CASSEEVRDRASEQYF

J: TRBJ2-7
D: -
size: -
V: TRBV11-2
DNA: TGTGCCACCGAAGGGAACTCCTACGAGCAGTACTTC
CDR3: CATEGNSYEQYF

J: TRBJ2-1
D: -
size: -
V: TRBV28
DNA: TGTGCCAGCAGTGAATATAATAGCAATGAGCAGTTCTTC
CDR3: CASSEYNSNEQFF

J: TRBJ2-7
D: -
size: -
V: TRBV27
DNA: TGTGCCAGCAGCCGGAGACTACCCTACGAGCAGTACTTC
CDR3: CASSRRLPYEQYF

J: TRBJ2-1
D: TRBD2
size: -
V: TRBV14
DNA: TGTGCCAGCAGTAGCGGGAGGGGATACAATGAGCAGTTCTTC
CDR3: CASSSGRGYNEQFF

J: TRBJ2-1
D: -
size: -
V: TRBV18
DNA: TGTGCCAGCTCACCTCTCCCGGAGGGGGGCCTCAATTCGAATGAGCAGTTCTTC
CDR3: CASSPLPEGGLNSNEQFF

J: TRBJ2-7
D: -
size: -
V: TRBV27
DNA: TGTGCCAGCATCCCCAAAGCCGTCGGACACCTAAACTCCTACGAGCAGTACTTC
CDR3: CASIPKAVGHLNSYEQYF

J: TRBJ2-1
D: -
size: -
V: TRBV11-2
DNA: TGTGCCAGCAGCCCAGGTAGATTCAATGAGCAGTTCTTC
CDR3: CASSPGRFNEQFF

J: TRBJ2-2
D: -
size: -
V: TRBV2
DNA: TGTGCCAGCCGTGATGGGGGGTACACCGGGGAGCTGTTTTTT
CDR3: CASRDGGYTGELFF

J: TRBJ2-3
D: TRBD1
size: -
V: TRBV9
DNA: TGTGCCAGCACCCTAAGTGGGGACAGACACACAGATACGCAGTATTTT
CDR3: CASTLSGDRHTDTQYF

J: TRBJ1-1
D: -
size: -
V: TRBV6-1
DNA: TGTGCCAGCAGGACCAGGGGTATGAACACTGAAGCTTTCTTT
CDR3: CASRTRGMNTEAFF

J: TRBJ1-1
D: TRBD1
size: -
V: TRBV2
DNA: TGTGCCAGCAGTAACAGGGGAGGCACTGAAGCTTTCTTT
CDR3: CASSNRGGTEAFF